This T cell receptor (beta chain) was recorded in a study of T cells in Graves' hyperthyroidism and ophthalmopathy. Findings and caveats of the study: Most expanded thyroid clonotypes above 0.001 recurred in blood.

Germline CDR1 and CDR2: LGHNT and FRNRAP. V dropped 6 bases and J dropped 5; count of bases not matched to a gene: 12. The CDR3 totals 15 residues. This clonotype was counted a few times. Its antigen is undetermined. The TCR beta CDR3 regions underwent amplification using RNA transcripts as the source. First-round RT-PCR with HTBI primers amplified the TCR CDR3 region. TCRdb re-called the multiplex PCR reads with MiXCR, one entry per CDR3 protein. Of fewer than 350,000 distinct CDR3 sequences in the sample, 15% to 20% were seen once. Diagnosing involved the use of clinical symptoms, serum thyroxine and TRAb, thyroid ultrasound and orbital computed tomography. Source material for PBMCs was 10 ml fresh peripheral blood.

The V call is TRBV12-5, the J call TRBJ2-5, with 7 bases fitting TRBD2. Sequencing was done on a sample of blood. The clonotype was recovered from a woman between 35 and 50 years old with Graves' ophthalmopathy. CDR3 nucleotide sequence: TGTGCTAGTGGCCTCGACCTTGGACTAGGCGAGACCCAGTACTTC. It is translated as CASGLDLGLGETQYF.